This record looks at one TCR beta chain sequence and its context. The antigen remains undetermined. This sample stems from a study of cytomegalovirus exposure and HLA in healthy donors. Turning to the study itself: The 110 or so validation repertoires were produced on the same platform as the roughly 720 repertoires of the first cohort. This was reported in a later analysis. Study-level findings and limits: In vitro checks showed that a few CMV-associated chains really do target CMV antigens. Some public TCRs appeared in many individuals, while most sequences were rare. In the 130 or so validation repertoires, a later analysis found that first-cohort TCR clusters tended to co-occur.

The J segment lost 3 bases and the V segment lost 3 bases, leaving 4 bases of the junction unmatched. The CDR3 runs to 16 residues. Germline loops: CDR1 MGHRA, CDR2 YSYEKL. Sequenced by immunoSEQ multiplex PCR; TCRdb stores in-frame clones only, minus some. The sample lists some 170,000 clones, about nine tenths occurring once. The sequencing input was PBMCs. The chain joins TRBV4-1 to TRBJ2-7, with 14 bases matching TRBD2. The clonotype originates from a man in his thirties or forties in good health and CMV-seropositive. The CDR3 DNA reads TGCGCCAGCAGCCACCCGGGACTAGCGGGAGACTACGAGCAGTACTTC. Encoded protein: CASSHPGLAGDYEQYF.